The T cell receptor (beta chain) described here comes from a study of monozygotic twins with cystic fibrosis. Overall study context: Libraries were built from approximately 3 micrograms of fragmented DNA using 15 PCR cycles.

General observations from the study: In 13 of 16 pairs, V gene usage was closest to the co-twin's. Nucleotide-identical clonotype sharing was significantly higher within monozygotic CF twin pairs than between unrelated CF individuals.

The germline CDR1 and CDR2 sequences are SNHLY and FYNNEI. V lost 5 bases, J lost 4 bases, and 1 base stayed unmatched. This CDR3 is built from 12 residues. Here immunoSEQ multiplex PCR was the method, and the copy in TCRdb shows in-frame clones only, minus some. The sample has tens of thousands of clones; 95% to 98% are singletons. With regard to this clone: Its cognate antigen is unknown.

This sequence was found in a girl aged 2-10 years with cystic fibrosis. Source material: blood. This sequence joins TRBV2 and TRBJ1-2, with 7 bases lining up with TRBD1. The DNA of the CDR3 is TGTGCCAGCAGTAGGGACAGCTATGGCTACACCTTC. Translating gives CASSRDSYGYTF.